These T cell receptor beta chains were read from a single sample in a study of blood T cell repertoires in COVID-19. Clones were sequenced by immunoSEQ multiplex PCR, and TCRdb holds only the in-frame ones, with some missing. Counted here are hundreds of thousands of clones, roughly nine tenths occurring once; the ten biggest clones make up 2.5% to 3.5%. Sample: PBMCs or T cells enriched from blood (not recorded which). These receptors all come from a woman aged 25-40 years who had recovered from COVID-19. Both conserved end residues are part of each CDR3. D genes are given only for firm matches. Rows give clone size only sometimes, using once, few, many, or a class for an expanded clone.

d_call	clone_size	v_call	j_call	cdr3_aa	cdr3_nt
.	.	TRBV23-1	TRBJ2-3	CASSQSPAVPDTQYF	TGCGCCAGCAGTCAATCCCCAGCGGTTCCAGATACGCAGTATTTT
TRBD1	once	TRBV3-1/TRBV3-2	TRBJ1-3	CASSTDRGPGNTIYF	TGTGCCAGCAGCACTGACAGGGGTCCTGGAAACACCATATATTTT
TRBD2	once	TRBV27	TRBJ2-7	CASSPGGDYEQYF	TGTGCCAGCAGCCCGGGGGGGGATTACGAGCAGTACTTC
.	once	TRBV7-8	TRBJ2-1	CASSLTSGKSYNEQFF	TGTGCCAGCAGCTTAACCAGCGGCAAGTCCTACAATGAGCAGTTCTTC
.	.	TRBV7-9	TRBJ1-1	CASSSRLSNEAFF	TGTGCCAGCAGCTCCAGGTTGAGTAATGAAGCTTTCTTT
TRBD1	.	TRBV3-1/TRBV3-2	TRBJ1-5	CASSQQGEAQHF	TGTGCCAGCAGCCAACAGGGGGAAGCCCAGCATTTT
.	.	TRBV6-5	TRBJ1-4	CASSTRRGGEKLFF	TGTGCCAGCAGTACCCGGCGGGGGGGAGAAAAACTGTTTTTT
TRBD2	.	TRBV6-2/TRBV6-3	TRBJ2-7	CASRYGGVVNEQYF	TGTGCCAGCAGGTACGGGGGGGTTGTCAACGAGCAGTACTTC
.	.	TRBV19	TRBJ1-1	CASGWDTNTEAFF	TGTGCCAGTGGTTGGGACACGAACACTGAAGCTTTCTTT
.	once	TRBV5-5	TRBJ2-7	CASSRQSSYEQYF	TGTGCCAGCAGCCGACAGAGCTCCTACGAGCAGTACTTC
TRBD1	.	TRBV7-9	TRBJ2-7	CASSLERTGDYEQYF	TGTGCCAGCAGCTTAGAACGGACAGGGGACTACGAGCAGTACTTC
TRBD1	.	TRBV5-4	TRBJ2-3	CASSIGGQGSTDTQYF	TGTGCCAGCAGCATTGGAGGACAGGGTAGCACAGATACGCAGTATTTT
TRBD1	once	TRBV29-1	TRBJ2-2	CSVEGQTNTGELFF	TGCAGCGTTGAGGGACAGACTAACACCGGGGAGCTGTTTTTT
TRBD2	.	TRBV7-9	TRBJ2-1	CASSQGLAIDEQFF	TGTGCCAGCAGCCAGGGACTAGCTATCGATGAGCAGTTCTTC
.	.	TRBV18	TRBJ1-2	CASGGSFVYGYTF	TGTGCCAGCGGCGGTTCCTTCGTCTATGGCTACACCTTC
.	few	TRBV5-1	TRBJ1-1	CASGQGFNTEAFF	TGCGCCAGCGGTCAGGGCTTTAACACTGAAGCTTTCTTT
TRBD1	.	TRBV18	TRBJ2-1	CASSSGQGGYNEQFF	TGTGCCAGCTCATCGGGACAGGGGGGATACAATGAGCAGTTCTTC
TRBD1	.	TRBV28	TRBJ2-3	CASSSTGAPTDTQYF	TGTGCCAGCAGTTCTACAGGGGCACCAACAGATACGCAGTATTTT
.	.	TRBV9	TRBJ1-6	CASSGGGGNSPLHF	TGTGCCAGCAGCGGGGGGGGAGGGAATTCACCCCTCCACTTT
.	.	TRBV28	TRBJ1-1	CASSPPGTEAFF	TGTGCCAGCAGTCCCCCGGGAACTGAAGCTTTCTTT
TRBD1	.	TRBV2	TRBJ1-5	CASSDHRGSNQPQHF	TGTGCCAGCAGTGACCACAGGGGGAGCAATCAGCCCCAGCATTTT
.	.	TRBV27	TRBJ1-6	CASSSGQPVNSPLHF	TGTGCCAGCAGTAGCGGACAGCCAGTTAATTCACCCCTCCACTTT
.	.	TRBV18	TRBJ1-2	CASSPGGEVVWGYTF	TGTGCCAGCTCACCAGGGGGCGAAGTCGTCTGGGGCTACACCTTC
.	.	TRBV21-1	TRBJ1-6	CASSKRIRPDRNSPLHF	TGTGCCAGCAGCAAACGGATACGACCAGACAGAAATTCACCCCTCCACTTT
TRBD1	.	TRBV9	TRBJ2-5	CASSPTGAGETQYF	TGTGCCAGCAGCCCCACAGGGGCAGGGGAGACCCAGTACTTC
TRBD2	.	TRBV4-2	TRBJ2-3	CASSQETSGSDTQYF	TGTGCCAGCAGCCAAGAGACTAGCGGGTCAGATACGCAGTATTTT
TRBD1	.	TRBV6-5	TRBJ1-2	CASSPGTGWPDGYTF	TGTGCCAGCAGCCCCGGGACAGGGTGGCCCGATGGCTACACCTTC
.	.	TRBV20-1	TRBJ1-2	CSAGRDGYTF	TGCAGTGCAGGGCGGGATGGCTACACCTTC
.	once	TRBV9	TRBJ1-4	CASSKSATNEKLFF	TGTGCCAGCAGTAAGTCAGCAACTAATGAAAAACTGTTTTTT
.	once	TRBV6-5	TRBJ2-7	CASSYTAGHDEQYF	TGTGCCAGCAGTTATACGGCAGGGCACGACGAGCAGTACTTC
.	few	TRBV27	TRBJ2-7	CASSFQNSYEQYF	TGTGCCAGCAGTTTTCAGAACTCCTACGAGCAGTACTTC
TRBD2	.	TRBV27	TRBJ2-7	CASSLKTSGSGEQYF	TGTGCCAGCAGTTTGAAGACTAGCGGGAGTGGTGAGCAGTACTTC
.	.	TRBV19	TRBJ2-1	CASSPIGATEQFF	TGTGCCAGTAGTCCCATAGGGGCGACTGAGCAGTTCTTC
TRBD1	.	TRBV5-4	TRBJ2-3	CASSFRDRNTDTQYF	TGTGCCAGCAGCTTTCGGGACAGGAACACAGATACGCAGTATTTT
TRBD2	.	TRBV2	TRBJ2-3	CASSEAGSGGTDTQYF	TGTGCCAGCAGTGAGGCTGGAAGCGGGGGGACAGATACGCAGTATTTT
.	.	TRBV3-1/TRBV3-2	TRBJ2-4	CASSRGGGQDIQYF	TGTGCCAGCAGCCGTGGGGGGGGACAAGACATTCAGTACTTC
TRBD2	.	TRBV9	TRBJ2-7	CASSVGILAGGGDEQYF	TGTGCCAGCAGCGTAGGGATACTAGCGGGAGGGGGGGACGAGCAGTACTTC
.	.	TRBV5-1	TRBJ1-2	CASSSGTTTNYGYTF	TGCGCCAGCAGCTCAGGGACAACTACTAACTATGGCTACACCTTC
.	.	TRBV6-5	TRBJ2-1	CASTPGGSYNEQFF	TGTGCCAGCACCCCCGGGGGCTCCTACAATGAGCAGTTCTTC
.	.	TRBV19	TRBJ1-1	CASSTSLQEAFF	TGTGCCAGTAGTACCTCACTTCAAGAAGCTTTCTTT
TRBD1	.	TRBV10-1	TRBJ1-1	CASSEGTGNTEAFF	TGCGCCAGCAGCGAGGGGACAGGGAACACTGAAGCTTTCTTT
TRBD1	.	TRBV10-3	TRBJ1-1	CAIRGQGADTEAFF	TGTGCCATCAGAGGACAGGGGGCAGACACTGAAGCTTTCTTT